This T cell receptor (beta chain) was sequenced during a study of shared clonotypes between healthy human individuals. The CDR3 is made up of 15 amino acids. Unmatched junction bases numbered 10, after V lost 6 bases and J lost 2 bases. The germline V gene has CDR1 MDHEN and CDR2 SYDVKM. Original analysis: Owing to the provision of junction-only sequences devoid of quality scores by immunoSEQ, filtering differed. Data came from immunoSEQ multiplex PCR; TCRdb stores just in-frame clones and leaves some out. The DNA gave D and trimming, while V, J and clone size come from that table. The sample consists of approximately 640,000 clones, about 90% of them appearing once.

This rearrangement joins TRBV28 to TRBJ2-7, with TRBD1 matching 7 bases. The sequenced sample consisted of memory CD8+ T cells from PBMCs. Subset here: CD45RO+ cells pooled with CCR7-negative TemRA cells. The clonotype originates from a man younger than 35 in good health. Some clones in this sample may be carry-over from other donors' samples. The CDR3 here is CASRETLGQAYEQYF. The CDR3 DNA is TGTGCCAGCAGGGAAACGCTCGGACAGGCCTACGAGCAGTACTTC.